The 15 T cell receptor beta chains below all came from one sample that was sequenced in a study of blood T cell repertoires in COVID-19. Assay used: immunoSEQ multiplex PCR; TCRdb lists only in-frame clones, some missing. The sample consists of some 83,000 clones, 65% to 85% of them appearing once. The sample comprised peripheral blood. The receptors derive from a man aged 60 to 69 with active or convalescent COVID-19.

The DNA of the CDR3 is TGTGCCAGCAGGGCGGGGACCGCACCTTCACCCCTCCACTTT. Encoded protein: CASRAGTAPSPLHF. The chain joins TRBV2 to TRBJ1-6; tentative D call: TRBD1 (5 bases). Deletions cut 6 bases from V and 9 bases from J, with 15 bases between. The CDR3 loop spans 14 amino acids. Germline CDR1 reads SNHLY; CDR2 reads FYNNEI.

This clone was seen once. The chain recombines TRBV9 with TRBJ2-5, with 14 bases that match TRBD2. In germline, CDR1 is SGDLS, CDR2 YYNGEE. Trimming cost V 0 bases and J 2 bases; bases outside gene matches: 9. The CDR3 contains 19 residues. This chain's CDR3 is CASSVAGGTSGSLQETQYF. In DNA form, the CDR3 reads TGTGCCAGCAGCGTAGCGGGGGGGACTAGCGGGAGTCTTCAAGAGACCCAGTACTTC.

The chain uses TRBV6-6 and TRBJ1-5; no firm D call. Per germline, CDR1 MNHNY and CDR2 SVGAGI (reference sequence). Trimming removed 6 bases from V and 0 bases from J, with 6 bases in between. This CDR3 contains 13 residues. The CDR3 sequence: CASRQISNQPQHF. The CDR3 DNA reads as TGTGCCAGCAGGCAGATTAGCAATCAGCCCCAGCATTTT.

The chain couples TRBV7-6 to TRBJ1-6, with D possibly TRBD1 on 5 matching bases. Between the trimmed V and J ends, which lost 5 bases and 10 bases, there was a span of 21 bases. This CDR3 is built from 16 residues. In germline, CDR1 is SGHVS, CDR2 FNYEAQ. CDR3 DNA sequence: TGTGCCAGCAGCCCGTTAAACCCAAGCTCAGGGTCACCCCTCCACTTT. It yields the protein CASSPLNPSSGSPLHF.

There are a few counts of this clone. The chain links TRBV2 to TRBJ1-5; D may be TRBD1 (5 bases). V was pared by 6 bases and J by 6 bases, with 12 bases between. The CDR3 spans 13 residues. From germline, CDR1 is SNHLY and CDR2 FYNNEI. Here the CDR3 reads CASRGGEGQPQHF. In DNA form, the CDR3 reads TGTGCCAGCAGGGGGGGGGAAGGTCAGCCCCAGCATTTT.

The rearrangement joins TRBV5-1 to TRBJ2-1, with D possibly being TRBD1 (5 bases). The CDR3 consists of 15 residues. Trimming pared 7 bases from V and 5 bases from J, leaving 19 bases between. CDR1 is SGHRS, CDR2 YFSETQ, per germline. The CDR3 coding sequence is TGCGCCAGCTGCAGGGTCATTTCAAGGGACAATGAGCAGTTCTTC. As protein: CASCRVISRDNEQFF. Filled out from reference TRBV5-1 and TRBJ2-1, the complete variable domain reads KAGVTQTPRYLIKTRGQQVTLSCSPISGHRSVSWYQQTPGQGLQFLFEYFSETQRNKGNFPGRFSGRQFSNSRSEMNVSTLELGDSALYLCASCRVISRDNEQFFGPGTRLTVL.

The genes are TRBV3-1 (or the pseudogene TRBV3-2) and TRBJ2-7; 7 nucleotides agree with TRBD2. From germline, CDR1 is LGHDT and CDR2 YNNKEL (reference sequence). The CDR3 spans 15 residues. V lost 1 base to trimming and J lost 1 base; unmatched junction nucleotides: 4. DNA of the CDR3: TGTGCCAGCAGCCAAGGTGGCGGGGGATCCTACGAGCAGTACTTC. Protein sequence: CASSQGGGGSYEQYF.

The chain carries TRBV5-1 and TRBJ1-3; weak D call: TRBD1 (6 bases). The CDR3 contains 18 residues. Germline CDR1 and CDR2: SGHRS and YFSETQ. V lost 0 bases, J lost 2 bases, and 18 bases lay in between. DNA for the CDR3: TGCGCCAGCAGCTTGGATCCACAGGGTTTCCTCCCTGGAAACACCATATATTTT. Protein: CASSLDPQGFLPGNTIYF.

The CDR3 bases are TGTGCCAGCAGCTTAAAGGTCGCAGGCTCCTACGAGCAGTACTTC. It encodes CASSLKVAGSYEQYF. The chain has TRBV7-9 and TRBJ2-7; no clear D gene. This CDR3 spans 15 amino acids. V gave up 2 bases and J gave up 0 bases, with 11 bases separating them. Per germline, CDR1 SEHNR and CDR2 FQNEAQ (reference sequence).

The rearrangement links TRBV29-1 to TRBJ2-6, with 11 bases identical to TRBD1. This CDR3 spans 17 amino acids. J gave up 1 base and V 1 base, and 3 bases lay outside the gene matches. Germline CDR1 and CDR2: SQVTM and ANQGSEA. CDR3 in DNA: TGCAGCGTTGAAGGGACAGGGGGCGCGTCTGGGGCCAACGTCCTGACTTTC. This encodes CSVEGTGGASGANVLTF.

The chain carries TRBV6-5 and TRBJ2-7; D might be TRBD2 (5 bases). Germline V lookup: CDR1 MNHEY, CDR2 SVGAGI. The length of the CDR3 is 14 residues. Trimming stripped 0 bases from V and 6 bases from J, with 12 bases between. The CDR3 loop reads CASSYSRTFGEQYF. The CDR3 bases are TGTGCCAGCAGTTACTCCCGGACTTTCGGCGAGCAGTACTTC.

The chain couples TRBV7-2 to TRBJ1-1; the match to TRBD1 covers 8 bases. Germline values: CDR1 SGHTA, CDR2 FQGNSA. The CDR3 is 13 residues long. Trimming took 5 bases from V and 3 from J; bases not matched to a gene: 2. The CDR3 region is CASSVQGDTEAFF. CDR3 coding DNA: TGTGCCAGCAGCGTACAGGGGGACACTGAAGCTTTCTTT.

The CDR3, as DNA: TGTGCCAGCAGTTCCTCCTTCGGAGCTTTCTTT. It encodes CASSSSFGAFF. The J gene is TRBJ1-1, the V gene TRBV12-3 or TRBV12-4, with unresolved D. The length of the CDR3 is 11 residues. V was trimmed by 4 bases and J by 10 bases, leaving 10 bases between them.

This clone was recorded a few times. The chain recombines TRBV11-2 with TRBJ2-7; perhaps TRBD2 as D (6 bases). The CDR3 is 15 amino acids. Trimming took off 5 bases at V and 6 bases at J, with 20 bases between the two ends. Germline V gene lookup returns CDR1 SGHAT and CDR2 FQNNGV. The CDR3 here is CASSPLIAAGGEQYF. CDR3 DNA sequence: TGTGCCAGCAGCCCTTTGATTGCAGCCGGGGGCGAGCAGTACTTC.

The chain links TRBV2 to TRBJ1-2; 7 positions agree with TRBD1. This CDR3 is 12 amino acids long. Germline V CDR1 and CDR2: SNHLY, FYNNEI. J was trimmed by 8 bases and V by 6 bases; bases with no gene match: 6. CDR3 in amino acids: CASSQTGDGYTF. The CDR3 bases are TGTGCCAGCAGCCAAACAGGGGACGGCTACACCTTC.